This TCR beta chain emerged from a study of lymphopenia after photon versus proton radiotherapy. This clone was counted only a few times. Its antigen is unknown. General study findings and limits: Under photons, naive T cells and diversity fell while effector/memory populations rose. A bigger post-nadir fall in TCR diversity correlated inversely with survival time in deceased patients. Only patients who died were analyzed for survival; proton advantage is unproven. After lymphocyte nadir, photon-treated repertoires showed oligoclonal expansion, especially CD8+ Temra.

Sequencing used immunoSEQ multiplex PCR; TCRdb keeps in-frame clones, though not all of them. The sample consists of some 41,000 clones, around 83% of them appearing once. This CDR3 region has 13 residues. Looked up from germline, CDR1 is SGHDT and CDR2 is YYEEEE. V dropped 6 bases and J dropped 3 bases, with 12 bases sitting between them. The clonotype originates from a woman between 70 and 85 years old with pancreatic cancer. Some clones in this sample may be carry-over from other donors' samples. This specimen consisted of peripheral blood, obtained from a patient treated with proton-based radiotherapy. The chain joins TRBV5-6 to TRBJ1-2, with a possible D match to TRBD1 (5 bases). The CDR3 here is CASIAGLDYGYTF. DNA of the CDR3: TGTGCCAGCATCGCAGGGTTAGACTATGGCTACACCTTC.